This T cell receptor beta chain came from a study of blood T cell repertoires in COVID-19. The repertoire was sequenced with immunoSEQ multiplex PCR; TCRdb's copy has only in-frame clones and lacks some. Here the sample spans 24,000 or so clones, about nine tenths being singletons. This CDR3 spans 15 amino acids. Germline V gene lookup returns CDR1 KGHSH and CDR2 LQKENI. With 2 bases removed from V and 5 bases from J, the gap between germline ends came to 16 bases. The J gene is TRBJ2-7, the V gene TRBV18; D perhaps matches TRBD2 (7 bases). This sequence was found in a human donor in a cohort sampled during active COVID-19. The donor label of this sample is uncertain. Sequenced: peripheral blood. CDR3 residues: CASSPLGGQANEQYF. DNA of the CDR3: TGTGCCAGCTCACCATTGGGGGGGCAGGCCAACGAGCAGTACTTC.